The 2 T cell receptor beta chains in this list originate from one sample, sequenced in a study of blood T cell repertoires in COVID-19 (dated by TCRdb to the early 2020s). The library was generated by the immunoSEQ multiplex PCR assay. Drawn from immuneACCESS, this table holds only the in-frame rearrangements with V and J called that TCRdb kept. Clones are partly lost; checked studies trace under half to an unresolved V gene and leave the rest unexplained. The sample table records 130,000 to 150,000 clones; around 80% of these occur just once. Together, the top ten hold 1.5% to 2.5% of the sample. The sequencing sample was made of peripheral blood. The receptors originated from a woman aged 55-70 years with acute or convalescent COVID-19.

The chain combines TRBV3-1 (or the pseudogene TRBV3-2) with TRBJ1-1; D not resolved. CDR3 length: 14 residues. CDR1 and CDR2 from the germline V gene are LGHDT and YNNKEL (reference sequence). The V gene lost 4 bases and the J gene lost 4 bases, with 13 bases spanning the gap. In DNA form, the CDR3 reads TGTGCCAGCAGCCGCGGGCAGACCCTCACTGAAGCTTTCTTT. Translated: CASSRGQTLTEAFF.

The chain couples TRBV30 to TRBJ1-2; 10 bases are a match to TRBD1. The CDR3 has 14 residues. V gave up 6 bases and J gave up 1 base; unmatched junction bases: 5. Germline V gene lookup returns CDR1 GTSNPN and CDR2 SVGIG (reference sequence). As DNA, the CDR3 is TGTGCCTGCTGGACAGGGGGTTTTAACTATGGCTACACCTTC. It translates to CACWTGGFNYGYTF.